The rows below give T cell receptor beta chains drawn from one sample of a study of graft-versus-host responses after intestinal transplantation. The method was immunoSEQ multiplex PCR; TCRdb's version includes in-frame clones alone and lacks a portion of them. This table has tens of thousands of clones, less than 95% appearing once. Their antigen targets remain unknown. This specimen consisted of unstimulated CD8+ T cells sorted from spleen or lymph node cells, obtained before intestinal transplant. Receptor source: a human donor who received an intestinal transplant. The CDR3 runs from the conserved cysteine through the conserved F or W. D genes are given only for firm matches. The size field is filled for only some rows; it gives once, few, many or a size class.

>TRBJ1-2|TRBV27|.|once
CASSSLDRIYGYTF
TGTGCCAGCAGTTCGCTTGACAGGATCTATGGCTACACCTTC
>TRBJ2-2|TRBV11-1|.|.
CASSSQGLTGELFF
TGTGCCAGCAGCTCGCAGGGGCTAACCGGGGAGCTGTTTTTT
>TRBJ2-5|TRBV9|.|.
CASSVGQGGQETQYF
TGTGCCAGCAGCGTAGGTCAAGGGGGCCAAGAGACCCAGTACTTC
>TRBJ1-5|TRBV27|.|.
CASSLGGVGNQPQHF
TGTGCCAGCAGTTTGGGGGGGGTAGGCAATCAGCCCCAGCATTTT
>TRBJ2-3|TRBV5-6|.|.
CASSFSGAADTQYF
TGTGCCAGCAGCTTCTCAGGGGCCGCAGATACGCAGTATTTT
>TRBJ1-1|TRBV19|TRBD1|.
CASSPTGGHTEAFF
TGTGCCAGTAGTCCGACAGGGGGGCATACTGAAGCTTTCTTT
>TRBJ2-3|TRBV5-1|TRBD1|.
CASSGTGQGDTQYF
TGCGCCAGCAGCGGAACCGGACAGGGAGATACGCAGTATTTT
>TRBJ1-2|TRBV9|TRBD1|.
CASSPRDRGMSGGYTF
TGTGCCAGCAGCCCCAGGGACAGGGGGATGTCGGGCGGCTACACCTTC
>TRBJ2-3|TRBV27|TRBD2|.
CASRPGTRVTDTQYF
TGTGCCAGCAGGCCCGGGACTAGGGTCACAGATACGCAGTATTTT
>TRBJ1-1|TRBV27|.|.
CASSYQGRTEAFF
TGTGCCAGCAGTTATCAGGGCCGGACTGAAGCTTTCTTT
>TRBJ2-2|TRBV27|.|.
CASSVITGELFF
TGTGCCAGCAGCGTAATAACCGGGGAGCTGTTTTTT
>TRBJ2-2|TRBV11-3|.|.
CASSFTGLTKNTGELFF
TGTGCCAGCAGCTTTACGGGACTGACGAAGAACACCGGGGAGCTGTTTTTT
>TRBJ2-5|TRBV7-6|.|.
CASSLHAQETQYF
TGTGCCAGCAGCTTACATGCGCAAGAGACCCAGTACTTC
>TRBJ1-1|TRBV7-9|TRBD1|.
CASSLEKTGVNTEAFF
TGTGCCAGCAGCTTAGAGAAGACAGGGGTGAACACTGAAGCTTTCTTT
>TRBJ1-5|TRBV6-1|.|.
CASSEVQSGGQPQHF
TGTGCCAGCAGTGAAGTGCAGTCTGGAGGCCAGCCCCAGCATTTT
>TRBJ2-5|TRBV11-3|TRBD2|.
CASSARPAGGLETQYF
TGTGCCAGCAGCGCCCGTCCAGCGGGGGGGCTAGAGACCCAGTACTTC
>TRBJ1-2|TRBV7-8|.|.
CASSLTERLYGYTF
TGTGCCAGCAGCTTGACCGAGCGGCTCTATGGCTACACCTTC
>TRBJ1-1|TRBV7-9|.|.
CASSLLSGAEAFF
TGTGCCAGCAGCCTTTTGTCAGGGGCTGAAGCTTTCTTT
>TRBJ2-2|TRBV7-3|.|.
CASSLSVPGELFF
TGTGCCAGCAGCTTATCGGTTCCCGGGGAGCTGTTTTTT
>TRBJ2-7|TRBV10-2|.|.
CASIGSGPYYEQYF
TGCGCCAGCATAGGATCAGGCCCCTACTACGAGCAGTACTTC
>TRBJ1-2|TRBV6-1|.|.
CASSGSYGYTF
TGTGCCAGCAGTGGGAGCTATGGCTACACCTTC
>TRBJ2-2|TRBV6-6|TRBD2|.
CASSYERGASTGELFF
TGTGCCAGCAGTTACGAGCGGGGGGCCAGCACCGGGGAGCTGTTTTTT
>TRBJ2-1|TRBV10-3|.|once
CAISATRYEQFF
TGTGCCATCAGCGCGACTAGATATGAGCAGTTCTTC
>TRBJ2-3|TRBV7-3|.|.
CASSLQPRGRRGASTDTQYF
TGTGCCAGCAGCTTACAGCCTAGGGGCCGTCGGGGGGCCTCGACAGATACGCAGTATTTT
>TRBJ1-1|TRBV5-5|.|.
CASSLGGRNTEAFF
TGTGCCAGCAGCTTAGGAGGTAGAAACACTGAAGCTTTCTTT
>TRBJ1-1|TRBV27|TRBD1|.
CASYSDRDAFF
TGTGCCAGCTACTCCGACAGGGACGCTTTCTTT
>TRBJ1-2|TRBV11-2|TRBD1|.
CASSPGTGPHYGYTF
TGTGCCAGCAGCCCCGGGACAGGGCCTCACTATGGCTACACCTTC
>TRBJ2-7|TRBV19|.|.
CASSSSTGKWWEQYF
TGTGCCAGTAGTTCGTCAACAGGAAAATGGTGGGAGCAGTACTTC
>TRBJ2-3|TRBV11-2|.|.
CASSLEVAVDTQYF
TGTGCCAGCAGCTTAGAGGTAGCAGTAGATACGCAGTATTTT
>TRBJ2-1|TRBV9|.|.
CASSGTIGHDYNEQFF
TGTGCCAGCAGCGGTACAATTGGCCACGACTACAATGAGCAGTTCTTC
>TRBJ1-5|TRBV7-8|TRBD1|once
CASSETGMSNQPQHF
TGTGCCAGCAGCGAGACAGGGATGAGCAATCAGCCCCAGCATTTT
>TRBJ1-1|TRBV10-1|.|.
CASSFRATEAFF
TGCGCCAGCAGCTTCAGGGCCACTGAAGCTTTCTTT
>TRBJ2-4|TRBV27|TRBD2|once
CAGGEAKNIQYF
TGTGCCGGGGGGGAAGCCAAAAACATTCAGTACTTC
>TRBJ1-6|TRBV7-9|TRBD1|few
CASAKQGHYNSPLHF
TGTGCCAGCGCGAAACAGGGGCACTATAATTCACCCCTCCACTTT
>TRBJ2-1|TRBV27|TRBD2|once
CASSLAVYNEQFF
TGTGCCAGCAGCCTAGCGGTCTACAATGAGCAGTTCTTC
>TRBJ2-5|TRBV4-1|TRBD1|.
CASSRGTGTETQYF
TGCGCCAGCAGCCGCGGGACAGGTACAGAGACCCAGTACTTC
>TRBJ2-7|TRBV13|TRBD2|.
CASSPGRGYEQYF
TGTGCCAGCAGCCCCGGGCGGGGGTACGAGCAGTACTTC
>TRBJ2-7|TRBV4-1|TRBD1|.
CAKEGTAHSYEQYF
TGCGCCAAGGAAGGGACAGCTCACTCCTACGAGCAGTACTTC
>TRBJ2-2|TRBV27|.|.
CASSPRGNGELFF
TGTGCCAGCAGTCCCAGGGGCAACGGGGAGCTGTTTTTT
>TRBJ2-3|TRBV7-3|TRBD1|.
CASSQTGFADTQYF
TGTGCCAGCAGCCAGACAGGGTTCGCAGATACGCAGTATTTT
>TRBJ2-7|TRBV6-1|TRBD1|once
CASRPGTGFSEQYF
TGTGCCAGCAGGCCCGGGACAGGGTTTTCCGAGCAGTACTTC